This TCR beta chain derives from a study of shared clonotypes between healthy human individuals. The repertoire was sequenced with immunoSEQ multiplex PCR; TCRdb's copy has only in-frame clones and lacks some. The repertoire includes approximately 1,500,000 clones, 95% to 99% of them detected once, and 0.45% sits in the top ten. J gave up 4 bases and V 1 base, and 7 bases lay outside the gene matches. Germline V gene data show CDR1 as LNHDA and CDR2 as SQIVND (reference sequence). This CDR3 region has 15 residues. This clone was picked up one time. The sequencing sample was made of naive CD4+ T cells sorted from blood. Noted subset: CD45RA+ positively selected. The clonotype originates from a man aged 25-40 years in good health. The chain combines TRBV19 with TRBJ2-7; 7 bases are shared with TRBD1. The DNA for the CDR3 is TGTGCCAGTAGTATAGCTCCAGGGGGTAATTACGAGCAGTACTTC. This codes for CASSIAPGGNYEQYF. Filled out from reference TRBV19 and TRBJ2-7, the complete variable domain reads DGGITQSPKYLFRKEGQNVTLSCEQNLNHDAMYWYRQDPGQGLRLIYYSQIVNDFQKGDIAEGYSVSREKKESFPLTVTSAQKNPTAFYLCASSIAPGGNYEQYFGPGTRLTVT.